This note documents a single TCR beta chain sequence. These data belong to a study of blood T cell repertoires in COVID-19. Looking at the study overall: Acute and convalescent COVID-19 specimens originated in the United States, Italy and Spain. T cells, B-cell-depleted T cells, or PBMCs provided the cDNA or gDNA that served as material.

V was clipped by 11 bases and J by 5 bases; unmatched bases: 5. The CDR3 is 11 amino acids. Germline V CDR1 and CDR2: ENHRY, SYGVKD. Libraries were prepared by immunoSEQ multiplex PCR; TCRdb keeps only in-frame clonotypes and omits some of them. The sample comprises under 250,000 clones, about 91% of which are singletons, and over 1.3% rests with the top ten. The sequenced sample consisted of peripheral blood. The V gene is TRBV10-3, the J gene TRBJ2-5; TRBD2 aligns across 7 bases. This receptor was taken from a man older than 75 with acute or convalescent COVID-19. The CDR3 loop reads CAAGAWETQYF. Here the CDR3 DNA reads TGTGCCGCGGGAGCGTGGGAGACCCAGTACTTC.